Below are 3 T cell receptor beta chains sequenced from a single sample in a study of shared clonotypes between healthy human individuals. Assay used: immunoSEQ multiplex PCR; TCRdb lists only in-frame clones, some missing. The sample includes 450,000 to 500,000 clones, about 84% seen only once; the top ten take about 12%. The sequenced sample consisted of PBMCs. The receptors here all came from a woman aged 40-49 years in good health. Some clones in this sample may be carry-over from other donors' samples.

As regards this clone: With only one base between it and a far larger clone, this is likely a read error. This CDR3 is also generated by other DNA sequences in the sample. The J gene is TRBJ2-7, the V gene TRBV4-2; a weak D match, TRBD1 (6 bases). Germline V gene sequence: CDR1 LGHNA, CDR2 YNFKEQ. This CDR3 contains 17 residues. Trimming shortened V by 1 base and J by 1 base, and 17 bases separated the two germline ends. The chain's CDR3 is CASSQVRGQSLSYEQYF. CDR3 DNA: TGTGCCAGCAGCCAAGTACGAGGACAGTCTCTATCCTACGAGCAGTACTTC.

In this sample, this clone turned up once. A read error likely explains this, since a far larger clone differs by one base. V usage is TRBV11-2 and J usage is TRBJ1-1, with 10 bases matching TRBD1. CDR1 is SGHAT, CDR2 FQNNGV, per germline. The CDR3 has 18 residues. V shed 3 bases, J shed 5 bases, and the junction held 15 bases outside the gene matches. Here the CDR3 reads CASSFHRVTGGYITEAFF. The CDR3 region has the DNA TGTGCCAGCAGCTTCCATCGGGTGACAGGGGGCTATATAACTGAAGCTTTCTTT.

This clone was seen once. It is likely a read error: a sequence one base away is far more abundant. The chain couples TRBV5-6 to TRBJ1-1, with D unresolved. The CDR3 covers 16 residues. CDR1 and CDR2 (germline): SGHDT, YYEEEE. The CDR3 region is CASSLSTSRWNIEAFF. In DNA, the CDR3 is TGTGCCAGCAGCTTGTCGACAAGCCGGTGGAACATTGAAGCTTTCTTT. The full variable domain, with the rest looked up from reference TRBV5-6 and TRBJ1-1, is DAGVTQSPTHLIKTRGQQVTLRCSPKSGHDTVSWYQQALGQGPQFIFQYYEEEERQRGNFPDRFSGHQFPNYSSELNVNALLLGDSALYLCASSLSTSRWNIEAFFGQGTRLTVV.